This section outlines one TCR beta chain sequence together with its context. CDR3 size: 15 residues. Per the germline V gene, CDR1 is SNHLY and CDR2 is FYNNEI. The germline V and J ends were trimmed by 4 bases and 0 bases, with 10 bases remaining between them. This sample is part of a study of blood T cell repertoires in COVID-19. Assay: immunoSEQ multiplex PCR; the TCRdb copy retains only in-frame clones and omits some. The table shows approximately 240,000 clones, with approximately 82% occurring only once. The chain links TRBV2 to TRBJ2-4; tentatively, D is TRBD1 (5 bases). Sample: peripheral blood. This receptor was identified in an elderly woman with active or convalescent COVID-19. The CDR3 DNA reads TGTGCCAGCAGTGTGGACACTATAGCCAAAAACATTCAGTACTTC. It codes for CASSVDTIAKNIQYF.